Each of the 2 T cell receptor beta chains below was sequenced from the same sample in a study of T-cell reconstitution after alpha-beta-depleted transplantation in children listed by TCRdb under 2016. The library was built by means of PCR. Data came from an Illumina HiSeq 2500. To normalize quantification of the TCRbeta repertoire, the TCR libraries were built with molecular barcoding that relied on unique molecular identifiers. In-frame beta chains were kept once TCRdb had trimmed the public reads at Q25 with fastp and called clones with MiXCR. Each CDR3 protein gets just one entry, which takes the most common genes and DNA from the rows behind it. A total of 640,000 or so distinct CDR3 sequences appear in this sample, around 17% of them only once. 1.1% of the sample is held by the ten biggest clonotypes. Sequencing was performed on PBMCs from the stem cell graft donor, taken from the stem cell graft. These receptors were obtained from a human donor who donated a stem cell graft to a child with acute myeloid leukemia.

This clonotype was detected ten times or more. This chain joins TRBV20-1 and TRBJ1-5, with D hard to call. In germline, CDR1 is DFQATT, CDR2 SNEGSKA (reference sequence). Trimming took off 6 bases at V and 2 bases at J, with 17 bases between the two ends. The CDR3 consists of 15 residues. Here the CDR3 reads CSAQPQVPGNQPQHF. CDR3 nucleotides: TGCAGTGCCCAACCCCAGGTTCCGGGCAATCAGCCCCAGCATTTT.

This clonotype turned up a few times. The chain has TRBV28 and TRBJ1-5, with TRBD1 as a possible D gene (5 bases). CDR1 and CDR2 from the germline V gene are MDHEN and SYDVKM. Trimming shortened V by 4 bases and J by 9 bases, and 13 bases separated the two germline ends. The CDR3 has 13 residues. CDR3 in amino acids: CASSSGPLGPQHF. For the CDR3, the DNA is TGTGCCAGCAGTTCGGGACCTCTGGGGCCCCAGCATTTT.